Presented here are 30 T cell receptor beta chains from one specimen sequenced in a study of radiotherapy plus CTLA-4 blockade in lung cancer. The table came from immunoSEQ multiplex PCR; TCRdb's copy has only in-frame clones and leaves some out. The sample consists of about 38,000 clones, over 65% of them appearing once. The specimen was peripheral blood, collected from a patient treated with radiotherapy plus ipilimumab. The receptors stem from a human donor with non-small cell lung cancer who had stable disease on radiotherapy plus ipilimumab.

The gene calls are TRBV7-8 and TRBJ1-3; unclear D gene. Per the germline V gene, CDR1 is SGHVS and CDR2 is FQNEAQ. This CDR3 is built from 15 residues. V gave up 1 base and J gave up 6 bases, with 13 bases separating them. CDR3 bases: TGTGCCAGCAGCTTAGATCTGGGTCTACCAAACACCATATATTTT. This encodes CASSLDLGLPNTIYF. The full variable domain, in which reference TRBV7-8 and TRBJ1-3 provide the parts outside the CDR3, is GAGVSQSPRYKVAKRGQDVALRCDPISGHVSLFWYQQALGQGPEFLTYFQNEAQLDKSGLPSDRFFAERPEGSVSTLKIQRTQQEDSAVYLCASSLDLGLPNTIYFGEGSWLTVV.

This clone was recorded only once. The chain uses TRBV30 and TRBJ1-6; D ambiguous. The germline gives CDR1 GTSNPN, CDR2 SVGIG (reference sequence). The CDR3 runs to 13 residues. V was pared by 2 bases and J by 10 bases, with 12 bases between. The CDR3 DNA reads as TGTGCCTGGAGTCCCGTCTCAAGGTCACCCCTCCACTTT. As protein: CAWSPVSRSPLHF.

V gene TRBV25-1 combines with J gene TRBJ1-2; D is unresolved. This CDR3 has 14 residues. The V and J ends lost 1 base and 0 bases respectively, with 6 bases between them. CDR1 is MGHDK and CDR2 is SYGVNS in the germline V gene. CDR3: CASSELTANYGYTF. The CDR3, as DNA: TGTGCCAGCAGTGAATTAACAGCTAACTATGGCTACACCTTC.

The gene calls are TRBV5-8 and TRBJ1-5; tentative D call: TRBD1 (5 bases). Deletions cut 4 bases from V and 3 bases from J, with 14 bases between. The CDR3 runs to 15 residues. Germline assignment: CDR1 SGHTS and CDR2 YDEGEE. The CDR3 nucleotides are TGTGCCAGCAGCCAGGGTGCTACGAACAATCAGCCCCAGCATTTT. It encodes CASSQGATNNQPQHF.

This clone was observed a few times. The J gene is TRBJ1-1, the V gene TRBV25-1; TRBD1 might be the D (5 bases). V lost 1 base, J lost 1 base, and 7 bases lay in between. The CDR3 runs 14 residues. Germline CDR1 reads MGHDK; CDR2 reads SYGVNS. Here the CDR3 DNA reads TGTGCCAGCAGTGAATGGGGGGGGAACACTGAAGCTTTCTTT. Its translation is CASSEWGGNTEAFF.

The V and J genes are TRBV30 and TRBJ2-6; D may be TRBD1 (5 bases). Trimming shortened V by 0 bases and J by 4 bases, and 10 bases separated the two germline ends. This CDR3 comprises 15 residues. The germline CDR1 and CDR2 sequences are GTSNPN and SVGIG (reference sequence). The chain's CDR3 is CAWSVGQSGANVLTF. For the CDR3, the DNA is TGTGCCTGGAGTGTGGGGCAGTCGGGGGCCAACGTCCTGACTTTC.

This clone occurred once. This chain uses TRBV5-1 with TRBJ2-5, with 11 positions matching TRBD2. This CDR3 spans 16 amino acids. Germline V gene data show CDR1 as SGHRS and CDR2 as YFSETQ. V dropped 2 bases and J dropped 2; count of bases not matched to a gene: 5. CDR3 sequence (DNA): TGCGCCAGCAGCTTAGGCCGACTAGCGGGGCAAGAGACCCAGTACTTC. Translated: CASSLGRLAGQETQYF.

V gene TRBV5-6 combines with J gene TRBJ2-5; D call uncertain. Germline V lookup: CDR1 SGHDT, CDR2 YYEEEE. The CDR3 covers 11 residues. Trimming removed 2 bases at V and 5 bases at J, with 4 bases between. The CDR3 sequence: CASSFRETQYF. For the CDR3, the DNA is TGTGCCAGCAGCTTCCGGGAGACCCAGTACTTC.

The genes are TRBV6-1 and TRBJ2-7; D may be TRBD1 or TRBD2 (5 bases each). Germline V gene lookup returns CDR1 MNHNS and CDR2 SASEGT. The CDR3 sequence is 12 residues long. V lost 6 bases to trimming and J lost 0 bases, with 6 bases between them. The CDR3 region has the DNA TGTGCCAGCAGCGGGGCCTCCTACGAGCAGTACTTC. It yields the protein CASSGASYEQYF.

The chain carries TRBV5-1 and TRBJ2-1; 7 bases are a match to TRBD1. The CDR3 is 13 residues long. Trimming took 8 bases from V and 7 from J; bases not matched to a gene: 9. The V gene's germline CDR1 is SGHRS and CDR2 YFSETQ. This CDR3 is CASSTGVRNEQFF. DNA for the CDR3: TGCGCCAGTTCAACAGGGGTAAGGAATGAGCAGTTCTTC.

Only a few counts were recorded for this clone. This chain uses TRBV6-5 with TRBJ2-7, with TRBD1 identical over 7 bases. The germline V gene encodes CDR1 MNHEY and CDR2 SVGAGI. The CDR3 consists of 13 residues. The trim removed 6 bases at V and 0 bases at J, leaving 2 bases unmatched. CDR3: CASRQGSSYEQYV. The CDR3 DNA is TGTGCCAGCAGACAGGGGAGCTCCTACGAGCAGTACGTC.

The rearrangement links TRBV7-2 to TRBJ2-1, with D maybe TRBD1 (5 bases). Trimming left V 0 bases short and J 4 bases short, with 10 bases between. Germline lookup yields CDR1 SGHTA and CDR2 FQGNSA. The CDR3 covers 15 residues. The CDR3 sequence: CASSLAGARYNEQFF. Written as DNA, the CDR3 is TGTGCCAGCAGCTTAGCTGGGGCCAGATACAATGAGCAGTTCTTC.

V is TRBV5-4 and J is TRBJ1-6; no clear D. Germline values: CDR1 SGHNT, CDR2 YYREEE (reference sequence). The V end was cut by 4 bases, the J end by 2 bases, with 7 bases between. This CDR3 is built from 14 residues. CDR3 protein: CASSPRAYNSPLHF. The CDR3 DNA sequence: TGTGCCAGCAGCCCTAGGGCCTATAATTCACCCCTCCACTTT.

CDR3 protein: CASSLEVYGTGANVLTF. CDR3 nucleotides: TGTGCCAGCAGTTTAGAGGTCTATGGGACTGGGGCCAACGTCCTGACTTTC. This chain links TRBV28 with TRBJ2-6; D uncertain. The CDR3 runs to 17 residues. V was shortened by 2 bases and J by 2 bases, with 13 bases between the two germline ends. CDR1 is MDHEN, CDR2 SYDVKM, per germline.

The chain joins TRBV30 to TRBJ1-1; tentatively, D is TRBD1 (6 bases). Between the trimmed V and J ends, which lost 4 bases and 5 bases, there was a span of 20 bases. Germline lookup yields CDR1 GTSNPN and CDR2 SVGIG (reference sequence). This CDR3 is 15 amino acids long. In DNA, the CDR3 is TGTGCCTGGACCCACCTAGCGACAGGTCAAACTGAAGCTTTCTTT. Translating it yields CAWTHLATGQTEAFF.

As for this clone: A far larger clone is one nucleotide away, so this likely arose from a read error. The chain recombines TRBV6-1 with TRBJ1-1; TRBD1 might be the D (5 bases). CDR1 is MNHNS and CDR2 is SASEGT in the germline V gene. The CDR3 covers 15 residues. V lost 7 bases and J lost 3, with 18 bases in between. CDR3 loop: CASTPGTLPDTEAFF. CDR3 nucleotide sequence: TGTGCCAGCACCCCCGGGACCCTCCCTGACACTGAAGCTTTCTTT.

CDR3 nucleotides: TGTGCCAGCAGCTTAGAGGCCATGAACACTGAAGCTTTCTTT. This gives the protein CASSLEAMNTEAFF. The V call is TRBV11-2, the J call TRBJ1-1; D uncertain. In germline, CDR1 is SGHAT, CDR2 FQNNGV. This CDR3 has 14 residues. The V end was cut by 0 bases, the J end by 0 bases, with 5 bases between.

This chain joins TRBV5-6 and TRBJ1-5; the match to TRBD1 covers 10 bases. V shed 2 bases and J 7 bases; nucleotides not matched to a gene: 12. The CDR3 extends over 17 amino acids. Germline lookup yields CDR1 SGHDT and CDR2 YYEEEE. The CDR3 bases are TGTGCCAGCAGCTTTAAAGGGAGACAGGGGGCTAGGCAGCCCCAGCATTTT. Residues: CASSFKGRQGARQPQHF. The full variable domain, its missing parts supplied by reference TRBV5-6 and TRBJ1-5, is DAGVTQSPTHLIKTRGQQVTLRCSPKSGHDTVSWYQQALGQGPQFIFQYYEEEERQRGNFPDRFSGHQFPNYSSELNVNALLLGDSALYLCASSFKGRQGARQPQHFGDGTRLSIL.

The CDR3 sequence: CASSSPGTAAYEQYF. The CDR3 DNA follows: TGTGCCAGTAGTTCTCCCGGGACCGCCGCCTACGAGCAGTACTTC. V usage is TRBV19 and J usage is TRBJ2-7; either TRBD1 or TRBD2 may fit D (5 bases each). Trimming took 5 bases from V and 2 from J, leaving 16 bases between them. The length of the CDR3 is 15 residues. Germline CDR1 is LNHDA and CDR2 is SQIVND (reference sequence).

V gene TRBV19 combines with J gene TRBJ2-1; TRBD2 agrees at 8 bases. The CDR3 consists of 15 residues. From germline, CDR1 is LNHDA and CDR2 SQIVND (reference sequence). The junction had 6 bases not matched to a gene; V was cut back by 3 bases and J by 5 bases. This CDR3 is CASSMGAGAHNEQFF. In nucleotides, the CDR3 is TGTGCCAGTAGTATGGGAGCGGGGGCCCACAATGAGCAGTTCTTC.

CDR3 nucleotides: TGTGCCAGCAGACTAGCGGGGATTGAGCAGTTCTTC. This codes for CASRLAGIEQFF. The V call is TRBV27, the J call TRBJ2-1; 10 bases match TRBD2. V shed 6 bases, J shed 9 bases, and the junction held 2 bases outside the gene matches. The CDR3 contains 12 residues. Germline CDR1 and CDR2: MNHEY and SMNVEV (reference sequence).

The chain uses TRBV11-2 and TRBJ1-6, with no clear D. The V end was cut by 0 bases, the J end by 7 bases, with 7 bases between. This CDR3 contains 14 residues. Germline-derived CDR1 and CDR2 are SGHAT and FQNNGV. The CDR3 nucleotides read TGTGCCAGCAGCTTAGATCCCCAGAATTCACCCCTCCACTTT. It specifies CASSLDPQNSPLHF.

Of note for this clone: At one boundary the junction diverges from the germline segment, which might be a read error. The same CDR3 also results from other DNA sequences found in this sample. This chain joins TRBV7-9 and TRBJ1-5; D unclear. CDR1 is SEHNR and CDR2 is FQNEAQ in the germline V gene (reference sequence). This CDR3 is built from 13 residues. CDR3 sequence reads: CASSLGYDQPQHF. The CDR3 DNA is TGTGCCAGCAGTTTAGGTTACGATCAGCCCCAGCATTTT.

The rearrangement uses TRBV4-3 and TRBJ2-2; 9 nucleotides agree with TRBD1. CDR1 and CDR2 (germline): LGHNA, YSLEER. CDR3 length: 17 amino acids. The V and J ends lost 4 bases and 8 bases, in that order; junction bases with no gene match: 14. This CDR3 reads CASSRQGTGPSSGELFF. The CDR3 nucleotides are TGCGCCAGCAGCCGCCAAGGGACAGGGCCCTCGAGTGGGGAGCTGTTTTTT.

The rearrangement links TRBV9 to TRBJ1-1, with TRBD1 matching 8 bases. This CDR3 contains 17 residues. Germline V gene lookup returns CDR1 SGDLS and CDR2 YYNGEE. Losses at the gene ends were 3 bases for V and 4 bases for J; bases not matched to a gene: 14. CDR3 loop: CASSEVPDRVFGTEAFF. In DNA, the CDR3 is TGTGCCAGCAGCGAGGTACCGGACAGGGTGTTTGGCACTGAAGCTTTCTTT.

This chain uses TRBV9 with TRBJ2-5, with D perhaps being TRBD1 or TRBD2 (6 bases each). V was clipped by 0 bases and J by 2 bases, with 14 bases between them. The V gene's germline CDR1 is SGDLS and CDR2 YYNGEE. CDR3 length: 16 amino acids. DNA for the CDR3: TGTGCCAGCAGCGTAGCTTCAGGGGCGGGACAAGAGACCCAGTACTTC. Its translation: CASSVASGAGQETQYF. Full variable domain (outside the CDR3, taken from reference TRBV9 and TRBJ2-5): DSGVTQTPKHLITATGQRVTLRCSPRSGDLSVYWYQQSLDQGLQFLIQYYNGEERAKGNILERFSAQQFPDLHSELNLSSLELGDSALYFCASSVASGAGQETQYFGPGTRLLVL.

The genes are TRBV10-3 and TRBJ1-2; D is unclear. The CDR3 contains 14 residues. V was clipped by 8 bases and J by 8 bases, with 21 bases between them. Germline CDR1 and CDR2: ENHRY and SYGVKD. CDR3 sequence reads: CAISLGERAMGYTF. The CDR3 DNA sequence: TGTGCCATCTCCCTGGGAGAGAGGGCAATGGGCTACACCTTC.

The gene calls are TRBV7-3 and TRBJ2-1; possibly TRBD2 for D (5 bases). Looked up from germline, CDR1 is SGHTA and CDR2 is FQGTGA. The CDR3 is made up of 12 amino acids. Deletions cut 1 base from V and 10 bases from J, with 8 bases between. In nucleotides, the CDR3 is TGTGCCAGCAGCTTAAGCCGCGGGGAGCAGTTCTTC. Translated: CASSLSRGEQFF.

The V and J genes are TRBV18 and TRBJ1-1; D unclear. The CDR3 consists of 12 residues. CDR1 KGHSH and CDR2 LQKENI come from the germline V gene. Trimming pared 0 bases from V and 11 bases from J, leaving 10 bases between. The CDR3 DNA sequence: TGTGCCAGCTCACCACCGATCCTGGGGGCTTTCTTT. Translated, it gives CASSPPILGAFF.

The chain employs TRBV7-2 and TRBJ1-2, with TRBD1 identical over 8 bases. CDR1 is SGHTA and CDR2 is FQGNSA in the germline V gene. There are 16 residues in the CDR3. J gave up 4 bases and V 2 bases, and 9 bases lay outside the gene matches. CDR3 in DNA: TGTGCCAGCAGCTTAAAGCGGGACAGGAGATCCTATGGCTACACCTTC. Its protein is CASSLKRDRRSYGYTF.